These 25 T cell receptor beta chains share one sample of origin, sequenced in a study of blood T cell repertoires in COVID-19. Libraries were prepared by immunoSEQ multiplex PCR; TCRdb keeps only in-frame clonotypes and omits some of them. The data contain about 96,000 clones, approximately 84% of them singletons. Sample: peripheral blood. These receptor sequences come from a woman aged 55-69 years with acute or convalescent COVID-19.

This chain connects TRBV28 to TRBJ1-5; D is possibly TRBD1 (6 bases). Germline values: CDR1 MDHEN, CDR2 SYDVKM. V lost 5 bases, J lost 3 bases, and 14 bases lay in between. This CDR3 contains 15 residues. The CDR3 is CASSLQGLDNQPQHF. The DNA for the CDR3 is TGTGCCAGCAGTCTACAGGGTTTGGACAATCAGCCCCAGCATTTT.

The chain joins TRBV4-3 to TRBJ1-5; 9 bases map to TRBD1. This CDR3 region has 17 residues. After removal of 0 bases from V and 6 bases from J, the junction contained 9 bases not matched to a gene. Germline V gene data show CDR1 as LGHNA and CDR2 as YSLEER. The CDR3 is CASSQDWRQGGRQPQHF. CDR3 in DNA: TGCGCCAGCAGCCAAGATTGGAGACAGGGGGGTCGTCAGCCCCAGCATTTT.

The J gene is TRBJ1-4, the V gene TRBV7-2, with TRBD1 matching 8 bases. The CDR3 totals 15 residues. Germline-derived CDR1 and CDR2 are SGHTA and FQGNSA. After removal of 1 base from V and 4 bases from J, the junction contained 2 bases not matched to a gene. CDR3 DNA: TGTGCCAGCAGCTTAGAGACAGGGGTTAATGAAAAACTGTTTTTT. Its protein product is CASSLETGVNEKLFF.

This clone was detected a few times. Other DNA sequences in this sample translate to the same CDR3. The J gene is TRBJ1-1, the V gene TRBV18; D may be TRBD1 (5 bases). Trimming took 6 bases from V and 4 from J, leaving 12 bases between them. Germline values: CDR1 KGHSH, CDR2 LQKENI. This CDR3 comprises 13 residues. The CDR3 nucleotides read TGTGCCAGCTCCCCAGGGAGAGGCACTGAAGCTTTCTTT. Translated: CASSPGRGTEAFF.

The chain has TRBV28 and TRBJ1-6; a weak D match, TRBD1 (6 bases). The germline V and J ends were trimmed by 6 bases and 7 bases, with 13 bases remaining between them. Germline values: CDR1 MDHEN, CDR2 SYDVKM. The CDR3 runs 14 residues. The CDR3 DNA reads as TGTGCCAGCAGAATACAGGGACCGAATTCACCCCTCCACTTT. Translating it yields CASRIQGPNSPLHF.

This clone was counted only a few times. The J gene is TRBJ1-1, the V gene TRBV27; perhaps TRBD1 as D (6 bases). Per the germline V gene, CDR1 is MNHEY and CDR2 is SMNVEV (reference sequence). The ends were cut back, 7 bases at V and 5 bases at J, with 20 bases in the middle. CDR3 size: 15 residues. CDR3 in amino acids: CASTPGAGRVTEAFF. CDR3 nucleotide sequence: TGTGCCAGCACTCCGGGGGCCGGGAGGGTAACTGAAGCTTTCTTT.

The rearrangement links TRBV2 to TRBJ1-2, with 8 bases that match TRBD1. Trimming took 2 bases from V and 2 from J; bases not matched to a gene: 13. CDR3 length: 18 residues. From germline, CDR1 is SNHLY and CDR2 FYNNEI. CDR3 amino acids: CASSEPTRRRTGNYGYTF. The CDR3 region has the DNA TGTGCCAGCAGTGAACCAACCCGGCGAAGGACAGGGAACTATGGCTACACCTTC.

The chain is built from TRBV5-1 and TRBJ1-4; D uncertain. The CDR3 is 14 residues long. Trimming shortened V by 5 bases and J by 0 bases, and 8 bases separated the two germline ends. Germline V gene sequence: CDR1 SGHRS, CDR2 YFSETQ. The CDR3 coding sequence is TGCGCCAGCAGTCCAGACTCAACTAATGAAAAACTGTTTTTT. It codes for CASSPDSTNEKLFF.

The chain links TRBV11-2 to TRBJ2-6, with 7 bases lining up with TRBD1. The CDR3 contains 17 residues. J lost 2 bases, V lost 5 bases, and 9 bases had no gene match. Germline loops: CDR1 SGHAT, CDR2 FQNNGV. In DNA form, the CDR3 reads TGTGCCAGCAGCGGCAACACTGACAGGGCTGGGGCCAACGTCCTGACTTTC. Its translation is CASSGNTDRAGANVLTF. Full variable domain (rest looked up from reference TRBV11-2 and TRBJ2-6): EAGVAQSPRYKIIEKRQSVAFWCNPISGHATLYWYQQILGQGPKLLIQFQNNGVVDDSQLPKDRFSAERLKGVDSTLKIQPAKLEDSAVYLCASSGNTDRAGANVLTFGAGSRLTVL.

This rearrangement joins TRBV7-9 to TRBJ2-7; 7 bases are a match to TRBD2. V gave up 0 bases and J gave up 1 base; unmatched junction bases: 0. The CDR3 length is 14 residues. CDR1 is SEHNR, CDR2 FQNEAQ, per germline (reference sequence). The CDR3 region has the DNA TGTGCCAGCAGCTTAGCTAGCGGGTCCTACGAGCAGTACTTC. The encoded protein is CASSLASGSYEQYF.

V gene TRBV5-1 combines with J gene TRBJ1-5, with a possible D match to TRBD1 (5 bases). Trimming left V 0 bases short and J 1 base short, with 8 bases between. The CDR3 spans 15 residues. Germline values: CDR1 SGHRS, CDR2 YFSETQ. Written as DNA, the CDR3 is TGCGCCAGCAGCTTGGATGGGGGGAGCAATCAGCCCCAGCATTTT. It specifies CASSLDGGSNQPQHF.

The chain combines TRBV29-1 with TRBJ2-2; TRBD1 matches at 11 bases. CDR1 SQVTM and CDR2 ANQGSEA come from the germline V gene. This CDR3 contains 15 residues. Trimming at V came to 6 bases and at J to 0 bases, leaving 3 bases not matched to a gene. The CDR3 DNA reads TGCAGCGTCGGACAGGGGGCATCGAACACCGGGGAGCTGTTTTTT. Amino acids: CSVGQGASNTGELFF.

This clone was counted once. The chain has TRBV5-1 and TRBJ1-4; 7 bases align to TRBD1. V was clipped by 4 bases and J by 8 bases; unmatched bases: 8. This CDR3 spans 14 amino acids. CDR1 is SGHRS and CDR2 is YFSETQ in the germline V gene. The CDR3 DNA reads TGCGCCAGCAGCCCACGACAGGGCGGGGAAAAACTGTTTTTT. Residues: CASSPRQGGEKLFF.

The V gene is TRBV30, the J gene TRBJ2-2, with TRBD2 as a possible D gene (5 bases). The CDR3 sequence is 15 residues long. Germline loops: CDR1 GTSNPN, CDR2 SVGIG (reference sequence). Trimming removed 2 bases at V and 0 bases at J, with 10 bases between. The CDR3 here is CAWSIAGANTGELFF. CDR3 sequence (DNA): TGTGCCTGGAGTATCGCCGGGGCGAACACCGGGGAGCTGTTTTTT.

The rearrangement joins TRBV5-6 to TRBJ1-1; a possible D gene is TRBD1 (5 bases). The V gene lost 0 bases and the J gene lost 3 bases, with 9 bases spanning the gap. CDR1 and CDR2 from the germline V gene are SGHDT and YYEEEE. The CDR3 consists of 14 residues. The CDR3 sequence is CASSLASRDTEAFF. The CDR3 bases are TGTGCCAGCAGCTTGGCCAGCAGGGACACTGAAGCTTTCTTT.

V is TRBV13 and J is TRBJ2-1; the D gene is possibly TRBD2 (5 bases). Germline V gene sequence: CDR1 PRHDT, CDR2 FYEKMQ (reference sequence). This CDR3 is built from 15 residues. The V end was cut by 1 base, the J end by 7 bases, with 14 bases between. Here the CDR3 DNA reads TGTGCCAGCAGCTTAGCTAGCACCATTAATAATGAGCAGTTCTTC. The encoded protein is CASSLASTINNEQFF. Filled out from reference TRBV13 and TRBJ2-1, the complete variable domain reads AAGVIQSPRHLIKEKRETATLKCYPIPRHDTVYWYQQGPGQDPQFLISFYEKMQSDKGSIPDRFSAQQFSDYHSELNMSSLELGDSALYFCASSLASTINNEQFFGPGTRLTVL.

The chain has TRBV5-4 and TRBJ2-1; 8 bases agree with TRBD2. CDR3 length: 16 amino acids. The V segment lost 0 bases and the J segment 2 bases; nucleotides outside the gene matches: 4. Germline CDR1 is SGHNT and CDR2 is YYREEE (reference sequence). The CDR3 protein is CASSLAGGVPYNEQFF. The DNA for the CDR3 is TGTGCCAGCAGCTTGGCCGGGGGGGTACCCTACAATGAGCAGTTCTTC.

In its sample, this clone was seen a few times. The rearrangement joins TRBV4-3 to TRBJ2-7, with D possibly TRBD2 on 6 matching bases. Germline CDR1 and CDR2: LGHNA and YSLEER. The V gene lost 2 bases and the J gene lost 5 bases, with 25 bases spanning the gap. The CDR3 contains 18 residues. Written as DNA, the CDR3 is TGCGCCAGCAGCCAAAGCCGCGGGATGGACGGGAAGAGGGACGAGCAGTACTTC. Protein product: CASSQSRGMDGKRDEQYF.

In this sample, this clone turned up a few times. This sequence joins TRBV18 and TRBJ1-4; D is unclear. CDR3 length equals 14 residues. Germline V gene data show CDR1 as KGHSH and CDR2 as LQKENI. Trimming removed 0 bases at V and 5 bases at J, with 7 bases between. CDR3 DNA: TGTGCCAGCTCACCACCACCCCAGAATGAAAAACTGTTTTTT. Translated: CASSPPPQNEKLFF.

V and J are TRBV27 and TRBJ1-6; D unclear. V shed 10 bases and J shed 9 bases, with 19 bases lying between them. This CDR3 contains 14 residues. Germline CDR1 MNHEY, CDR2 SMNVEV (reference sequence). CDR3 in DNA: TGTGCCACCGGAGGGTGGTCGGGCAGTTCACCCCTCCACTTT. It codes for CATGGWSGSSPLHF.

This clone was picked up a small number of times. This chain joins TRBV2 and TRBJ2-2; 8 bases map to TRBD1. The junction had 1 base not matched to a gene; V was cut back by 6 bases and J by 1 base. CDR1 is SNHLY, CDR2 FYNNEI, per germline. CDR3 length: 14 amino acids. CDR3 in amino acids: CASRTGENTGELFF. The CDR3 region has the DNA TGTGCCAGCAGGACAGGGGAGAACACCGGGGAGCTGTTTTTT.

The rearrangement joins TRBV11-2 to TRBJ2-7; no reliable D call. Germline CDR1 reads SGHAT; CDR2 reads FQNNGV. The CDR3 has 16 residues. The germline V and J ends were trimmed by 5 bases and 0 bases, with 17 bases remaining between them. The CDR3 reads CASSPSSGQRSYEQYF. CDR3 DNA sequence: TGTGCCAGCAGCCCCTCCTCCGGCCAGCGCTCCTACGAGCAGTACTTC.

The genes are TRBV11-3 and TRBJ2-5, with 11 bases identical to TRBD2. Per germline, CDR1 SGHNT and CDR2 YENEEA. With V trimmed by 5 bases and J by 1 base, 12 bases remained unmatched. The CDR3 runs to 18 residues. CDR3 sequence (DNA): TGTGCCAGCAGCCCCAGAACCCCGGGACTAGCGGTCCAAGAGACCCAGTACTTC. Translating gives CASSPRTPGLAVQETQYF.

The CDR3 loop is CAISESIYSAGNYGYTF. The CDR3 nucleotides read TGTGCCATCAGTGAGTCGATCTATTCCGCGGGTAACTATGGCTACACCTTC. This sequence joins TRBV10-3 and TRBJ1-2; D is uncertain. Germline V gene lookup returns CDR1 ENHRY and CDR2 SYGVKD. The CDR3 is 17 amino acids. The germline V and J ends were trimmed by 0 bases and 1 base, with 15 bases remaining between them.

The rearrangement joins TRBV5-1 to TRBJ1-3; D is possibly TRBD1 (6 bases). Germline CDR1 SGHRS, CDR2 YFSETQ. V gave up 4 bases and J gave up 0 bases, with 11 bases separating them. The CDR3 contains 15 residues. The CDR3 DNA reads TGCGCCAGCAGCGCCGGGGACACCTCTGGAAACACCATATATTTT. It is translated as CASSAGDTSGNTIYF.